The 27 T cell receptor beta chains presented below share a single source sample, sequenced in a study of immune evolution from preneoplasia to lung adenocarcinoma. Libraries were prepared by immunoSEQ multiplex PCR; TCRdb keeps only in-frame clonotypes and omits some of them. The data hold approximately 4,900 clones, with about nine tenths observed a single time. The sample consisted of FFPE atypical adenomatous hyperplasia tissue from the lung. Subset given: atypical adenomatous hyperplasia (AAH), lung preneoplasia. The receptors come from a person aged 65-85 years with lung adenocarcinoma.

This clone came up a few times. In DNA, the CDR3 is TGTGCCAGCACTGGAGGCGCGATTAACTATGGCTACACCTTC. Residues: CASTGGAINYGYTF. This chain joins TRBV2 and TRBJ1-2; D is unclear. The CDR3 is 14 amino acids. Germline CDR1 reads SNHLY; CDR2 reads FYNNEI. V was clipped by 7 bases and J by 1 base, with 13 bases between them.

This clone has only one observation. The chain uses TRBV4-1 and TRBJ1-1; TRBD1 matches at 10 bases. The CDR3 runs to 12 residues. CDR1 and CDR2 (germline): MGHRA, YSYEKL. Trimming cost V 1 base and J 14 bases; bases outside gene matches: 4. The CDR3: CASSQGDRGSFF. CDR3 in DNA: TGCGCCAGCAGCCAAGGGGACAGGGGTTCATTCTTT.

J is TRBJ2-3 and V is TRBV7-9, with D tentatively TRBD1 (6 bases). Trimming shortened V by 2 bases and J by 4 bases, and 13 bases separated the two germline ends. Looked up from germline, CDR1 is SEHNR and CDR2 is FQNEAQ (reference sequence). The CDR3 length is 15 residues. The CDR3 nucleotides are TGTGCCAGCAGCTTAAGCAGGGGAAGCCCAGATACGCAGTATTTT. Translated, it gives CASSLSRGSPDTQYF.

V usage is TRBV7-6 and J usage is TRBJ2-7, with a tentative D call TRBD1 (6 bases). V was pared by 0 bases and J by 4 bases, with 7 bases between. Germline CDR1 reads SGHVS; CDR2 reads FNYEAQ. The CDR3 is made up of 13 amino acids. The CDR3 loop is CASSLAQGYEQYF. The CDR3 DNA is TGTGCCAGCAGCTTAGCACAGGGTTACGAGCAGTACTTC.

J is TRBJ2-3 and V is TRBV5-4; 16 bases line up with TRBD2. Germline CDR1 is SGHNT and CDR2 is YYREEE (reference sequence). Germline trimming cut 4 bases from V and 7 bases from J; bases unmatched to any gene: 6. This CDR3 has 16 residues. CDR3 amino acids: CASSAGTSGGANTQYF. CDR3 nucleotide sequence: TGTGCCAGCAGCGCAGGGACTAGCGGGGGGGCAAATACGCAGTATTTT.

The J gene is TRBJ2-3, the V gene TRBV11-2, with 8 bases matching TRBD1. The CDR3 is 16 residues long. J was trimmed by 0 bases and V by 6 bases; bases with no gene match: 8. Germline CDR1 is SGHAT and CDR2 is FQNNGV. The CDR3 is CASSLRQGSSTDTQYF. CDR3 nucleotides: TGTGCCAGCAGTCTCCGACAGGGGTCTAGCACAGATACGCAGTATTTT.

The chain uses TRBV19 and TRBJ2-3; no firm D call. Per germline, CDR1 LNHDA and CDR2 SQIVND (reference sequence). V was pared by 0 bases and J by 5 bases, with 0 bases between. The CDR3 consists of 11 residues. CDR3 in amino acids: CASSIEDTQYF. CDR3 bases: TGTGCCAGTAGTATAGAAGATACGCAGTATTTT.

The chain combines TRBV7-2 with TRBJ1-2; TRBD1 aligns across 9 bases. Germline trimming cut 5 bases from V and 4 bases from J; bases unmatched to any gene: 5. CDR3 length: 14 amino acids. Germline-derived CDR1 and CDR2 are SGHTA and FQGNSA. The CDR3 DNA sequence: TGTGCCAGCAGCCCCAAGACAGGGGGCTATGGCTACACCTTC. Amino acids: CASSPKTGGYGYTF.

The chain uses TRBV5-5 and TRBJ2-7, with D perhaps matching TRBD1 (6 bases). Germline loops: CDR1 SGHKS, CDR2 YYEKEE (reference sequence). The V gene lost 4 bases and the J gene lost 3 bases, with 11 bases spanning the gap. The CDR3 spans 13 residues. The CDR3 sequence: CASSSRDIYEQYF. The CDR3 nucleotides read TGTGCCAGCAGCAGCCGGGACATCTACGAGCAGTACTTC.

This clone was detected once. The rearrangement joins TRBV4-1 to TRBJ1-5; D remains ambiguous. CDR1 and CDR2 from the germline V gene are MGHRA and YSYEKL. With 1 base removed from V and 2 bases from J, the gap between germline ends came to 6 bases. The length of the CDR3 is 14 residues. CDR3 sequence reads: CASSQGQRNQPQHF. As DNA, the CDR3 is TGCGCCAGCAGCCAAGGTCAGCGCAATCAGCCCCAGCATTTT.

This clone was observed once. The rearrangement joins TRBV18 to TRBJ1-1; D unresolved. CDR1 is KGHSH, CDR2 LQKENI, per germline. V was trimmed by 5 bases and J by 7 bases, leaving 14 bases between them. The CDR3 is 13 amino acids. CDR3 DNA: TGTGCCAGCTCAAACCGGGCCGGATATGAAGCTTTCTTT. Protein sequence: CASSNRAGYEAFF.

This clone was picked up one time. The CDR3, as DNA: TGCGCCAGGACTGTGGGGGTAATGAATCAGCCCCAGCATTTT. It encodes CARTVGVMNQPQHF. The rearrangement joins TRBV5-1 to TRBJ1-5, with D possibly matching TRBD1 (5 bases). The CDR3 contains 14 residues. V was shortened by 8 bases and J by 4 bases, with 16 bases between the two germline ends. CDR1 is SGHRS and CDR2 is YFSETQ in the germline V gene.

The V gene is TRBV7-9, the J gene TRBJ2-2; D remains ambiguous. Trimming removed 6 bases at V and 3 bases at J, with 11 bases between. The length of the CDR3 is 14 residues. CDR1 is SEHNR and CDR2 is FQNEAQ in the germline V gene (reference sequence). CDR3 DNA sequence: TGTGCCAGCAGGGACGGCGAATACACCGGGGAGCTGTTTTTT. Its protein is CASRDGEYTGELFF.

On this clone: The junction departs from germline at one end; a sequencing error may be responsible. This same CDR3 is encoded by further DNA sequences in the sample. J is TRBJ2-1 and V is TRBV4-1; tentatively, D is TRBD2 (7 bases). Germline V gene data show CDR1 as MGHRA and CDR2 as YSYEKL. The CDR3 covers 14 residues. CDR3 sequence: CASSLGGPVNEQFF. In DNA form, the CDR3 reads TGCGCCAGTAGCCTCGGGGGGCCGGTGAATGAGCAGTTCTTC.

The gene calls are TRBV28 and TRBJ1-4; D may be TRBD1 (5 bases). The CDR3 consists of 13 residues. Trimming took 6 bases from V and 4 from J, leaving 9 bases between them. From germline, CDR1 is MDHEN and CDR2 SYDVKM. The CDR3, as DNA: TGTGCCAGCAGGCAGGGTCTTAATGAAAAACTGTTTTTT. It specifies CASRQGLNEKLFF.

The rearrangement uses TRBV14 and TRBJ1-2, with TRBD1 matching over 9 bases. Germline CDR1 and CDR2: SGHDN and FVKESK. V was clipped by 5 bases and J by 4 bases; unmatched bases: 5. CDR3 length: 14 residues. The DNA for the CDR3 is TGTGCCAGCAGCGAAAACAGGGGGCCCTATGGCTACACCTTC. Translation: CASSENRGPYGYTF.

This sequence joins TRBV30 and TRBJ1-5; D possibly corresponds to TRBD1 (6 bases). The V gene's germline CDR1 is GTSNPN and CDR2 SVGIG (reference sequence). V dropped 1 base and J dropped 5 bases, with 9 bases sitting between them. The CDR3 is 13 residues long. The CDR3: CAWSAQGYQPQHF. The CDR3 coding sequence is TGTGCCTGGAGTGCACAGGGATATCAGCCCCAGCATTTT.

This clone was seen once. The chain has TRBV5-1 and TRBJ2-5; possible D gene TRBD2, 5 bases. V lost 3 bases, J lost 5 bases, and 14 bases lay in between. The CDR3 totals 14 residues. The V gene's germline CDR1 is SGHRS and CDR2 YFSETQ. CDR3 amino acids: CASSWTPGSETQYF. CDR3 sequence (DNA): TGCGCCAGCAGCTGGACTCCGGGCTCCGAGACCCAGTACTTC.

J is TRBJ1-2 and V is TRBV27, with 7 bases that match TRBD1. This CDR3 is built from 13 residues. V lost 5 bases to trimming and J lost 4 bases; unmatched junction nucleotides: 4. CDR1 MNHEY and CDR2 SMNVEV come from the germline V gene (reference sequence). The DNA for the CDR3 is TGTGCCAGCAGTCCGGACAGGATCTATGGCTACACCTTC. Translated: CASSPDRIYGYTF.

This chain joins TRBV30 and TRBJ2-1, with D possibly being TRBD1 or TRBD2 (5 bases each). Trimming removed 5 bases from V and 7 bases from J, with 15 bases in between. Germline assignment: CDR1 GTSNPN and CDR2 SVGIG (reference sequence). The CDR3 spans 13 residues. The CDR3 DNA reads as TGTGCCTGGTCCGAATGGGGGTTAAATGAGCAGTTCTTC. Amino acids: CAWSEWGLNEQFF.

CDR3 loop: CASSLAGGQSEQYF. As DNA, the CDR3 is TGCGCCAGCAGCTTGGCCGGGGGACAGAGCGAGCAGTACTTC. The chain employs TRBV5-1 and TRBJ2-7; D is possibly TRBD1 (7 bases). Germline CDR1 and CDR2: SGHRS and YFSETQ. Trimming removed 0 bases from V and 6 bases from J, with 13 bases in between. This CDR3 is built from 14 residues.

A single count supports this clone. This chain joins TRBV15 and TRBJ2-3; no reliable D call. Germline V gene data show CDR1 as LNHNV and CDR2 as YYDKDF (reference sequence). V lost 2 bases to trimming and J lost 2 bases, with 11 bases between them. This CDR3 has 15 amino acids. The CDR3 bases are TGTGCCACCAGCAGATTGCAGTTTCACACAGATACGCAGTATTTT. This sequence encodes CATSRLQFHTDTQYF.

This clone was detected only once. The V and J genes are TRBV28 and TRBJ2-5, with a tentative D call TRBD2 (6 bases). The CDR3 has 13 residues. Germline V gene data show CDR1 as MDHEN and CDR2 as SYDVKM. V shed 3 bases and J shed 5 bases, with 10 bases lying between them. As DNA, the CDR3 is TGTGCCAGCAGTTTTGGGGGGATTGAGACCCAGTACTTC. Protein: CASSFGGIETQYF. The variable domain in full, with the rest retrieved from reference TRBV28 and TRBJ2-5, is DVKVTQSSRYLVKRTGEKVFLECVQDMDHENMFWYRQDPGLGLRLIYFSYDVKMKEKGDIPEGYSVSREKKERFSLILESASTNQTSMYLCASSFGGIETQYFGPGTRLLVL.

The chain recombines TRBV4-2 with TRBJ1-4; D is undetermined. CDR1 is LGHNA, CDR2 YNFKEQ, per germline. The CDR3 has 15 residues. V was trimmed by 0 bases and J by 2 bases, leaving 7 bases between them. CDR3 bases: TGTGCCAGCAGCCAAGAGCCGGGGACTAATGAAAAACTGTTTTTT. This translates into CASSQEPGTNEKLFF.

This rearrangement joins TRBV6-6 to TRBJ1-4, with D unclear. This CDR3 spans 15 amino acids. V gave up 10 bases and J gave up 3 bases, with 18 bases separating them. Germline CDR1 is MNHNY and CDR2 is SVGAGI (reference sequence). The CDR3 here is CATADLMESNEKLFF. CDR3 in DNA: TGTGCCACAGCGGACTTGATGGAGTCTAATGAAAAACTGTTTTTT.

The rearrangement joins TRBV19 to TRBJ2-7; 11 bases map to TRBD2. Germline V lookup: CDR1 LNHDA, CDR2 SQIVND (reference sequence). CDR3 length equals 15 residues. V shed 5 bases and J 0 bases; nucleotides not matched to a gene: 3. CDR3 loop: CASSYTSGSSYEQYF. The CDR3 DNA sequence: TGTGCCAGTAGTTATACTAGCGGGAGCTCCTACGAGCAGTACTTC. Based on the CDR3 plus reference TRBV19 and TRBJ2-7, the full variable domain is DGGITQSPKYLFRKEGQNVTLSCEQNLNHDAMYWYRQDPGQGLRLIYYSQIVNDFQKGDIAEGYSVSREKKESFPLTVTSAQKNPTAFYLCASSYTSGSSYEQYFGPGTRLTVT.

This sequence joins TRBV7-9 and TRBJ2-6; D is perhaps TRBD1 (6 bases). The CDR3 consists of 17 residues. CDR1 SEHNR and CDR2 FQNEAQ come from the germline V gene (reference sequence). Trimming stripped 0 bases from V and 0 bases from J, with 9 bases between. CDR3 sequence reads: CASSLAQGSSGANVLTF. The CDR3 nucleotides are TGTGCCAGCAGCTTAGCCCAGGGGTCCTCTGGGGCCAACGTCCTGACTTTC.